These 5 T cell receptor beta chains came from one sample sequenced in a study of T cells in Graves' hyperthyroidism and ophthalmopathy. Researchers took RNA transcripts and amplified the TCR beta CDR3 regions from them. The TCR CDR3 was amplified in a first-round RT-PCR using the HTBI primer set. TCRdb independently ran MiXCR on the multiplex PCR reads; one entry per CDR3 protein. Of hundreds of thousands of distinct CDR3 sequences in the sample, about a sixth were seen once. The sample taken for sequencing was blood. Receptors originate from a woman under 30 with Graves' hyperthyroidism.

CDR3 nucleotide sequence: TGTGCCAGCAGTTCCCGGGGGGAGCTGTTTTTT. As protein: CASSSRGELFF. V usage is TRBV12-3 or TRBV12-4 and J usage is TRBJ2-2; D unresolved. The CDR3 length is 11 residues. V was cut by 4 bases and J by 8 bases, with 5 bases left in between.

V is TRBV13 and J is TRBJ2-7; 7 bases are a match to TRBD1. The length of the CDR3 is 15 residues. Per germline, CDR1 PRHDT and CDR2 FYEKMQ (reference sequence). V lost 5 bases and J lost 0; bases outside the gene matches: 7. CDR3 sequence: CASSRRRQGSYEQYF. CDR3 bases: TGTGCCAGCAGCCGTAGGAGACAGGGCTCCTACGAGCAGTACTTC.

The J gene is TRBJ2-7, the V gene TRBV6-1, with D possibly called TRBD1 or TRBD2 (5 bases each). The ends were cut back, 5 bases at V and 3 bases at J, with 17 bases in the middle. The germline V gene has CDR1 MNHNS and CDR2 SASEGT. The CDR3 runs 15 residues. The CDR3 DNA reads TGTGCCAGCAGTTTGAGGGGTTACGGGCTCTACGAGCAGTACTTC. Its translation is CASSLRGYGLYEQYF.

This clonotype was counted between two and nine times. The chain employs TRBV6-2 or TRBV6-3 and TRBJ1-1, with D maybe TRBD1 (5 bases). The length of the CDR3 is 11 residues. Trimming left V 5 bases short and J 8 bases short, with 9 bases between. In germline, CDR1 is MNHEY, CDR2 SVGEGT. The CDR3 reads CASSGGSEAFF. In nucleotides, the CDR3 is TGTGCCAGCAGTGGGGGTTCGGAAGCTTTCTTT.

The chain employs TRBV19 and TRBJ2-1; 9 nucleotides align to TRBD1. The CDR3 spans 16 residues. The germline CDR1 and CDR2 sequences are LNHDA and SQIVND (reference sequence). V shed 6 bases and J 4 bases; nucleotides not matched to a gene: 10. This chain's CDR3 is CASSAVPGQGYNEQFF. The CDR3 DNA follows: TGTGCCAGTAGCGCAGTACCGGGACAGGGATACAATGAGCAGTTCTTC.